This T cell receptor beta chain was observed in a study of CD8+ T cells in alopecia areata. Described treatment: oral pan-JAK inhibitor, 5-10 mg twice daily. The CDR3 runs 14 residues. Looked up from germline, CDR1 is MGHRA and CDR2 is YSYEKL. The trim removed 0 bases at V and 4 bases at J, leaving 0 bases unmatched. Reverse transcribed after extraction, RNA yielded cDNA as the sequencing template. Clones were sequenced by immunoSEQ multiplex PCR, and TCRdb holds only the in-frame ones, with some missing. This sample has some 180,000 clones, with 45% to 60% found just once. This sequence originates from a human donor with alopecia areata. Sample: CD8+ T cells sorted from blood, taken between weeks 51 and 54, from a patient treated with tofacitinib. The V and J genes are TRBV4-1 and TRBJ1-1; 9 bases are a match to TRBD1. CDR3 sequence reads: CASSQEDRGTEAFF. The CDR3 nucleotides read TGCGCCAGCAGCCAAGAGGACAGGGGCACTGAAGCTTTCTTT.